The 20 T cell receptor beta chains listed next were all sequenced from one sample in a study of T-cell reconstitution after alpha-beta-depleted transplantation in children. Preparation of the TCRbeta library was carried out with unique molecular identifiers. In TCRdb, the PCR reads were re-called with MiXCR into one record per CDR3 protein. This table holds 530,000 or so distinct CDR3 sequences, 25% to 30% found once. The material sequenced was PBMCs, taken before TCRalphabeta/CD19-depleted stem cell transplant. The receptor source for this set is a boy younger than two with Wiskott-Aldrich syndrome, due to receive a stem cell transplant.

This clonotype occurred a few times. The V call is TRBV9, the J call TRBJ2-2; the D gene is possibly TRBD1 (6 bases). There are 13 residues in the CDR3. Germline-derived CDR1 and CDR2 are SGDLS and YYNGEE. The V end was cut by 1 base, the J end by 7 bases, with 8 bases between. The CDR3, as DNA: TGTGCCAGCAGCGTAACAGGGAACGGGGAGCTGTTTTTT. Encoded protein: CASSVTGNGELFF.

The chain carries TRBV5-1 and TRBJ2-3, with 8 bases identical to TRBD1. V shed 1 base and J 4 bases; nucleotides not matched to a gene: 11. CDR1 SGHRS and CDR2 YFSETQ come from the germline V gene. This CDR3 region has 17 residues. In DNA form, the CDR3 reads TGCGCCAGCAGCTTGAGAACTACTCAGACAGGGGCAGATACGCAGTATTTT. This gives the protein CASSLRTTQTGADTQYF.

This clonotype was observed many times. The rearrangement joins TRBV12-3 or TRBV12-4 to TRBJ1-5; TRBD1 is a possible D gene (5 bases). The CDR3 covers 14 residues. V gave up 3 bases and J gave up 0 bases, with 6 bases separating them. This CDR3 is CASSFGGSNQPQHF. CDR3 nucleotides: TGTGCCAGCAGTTTTGGGGGTAGCAATCAGCCCCAGCATTTT.

This clonotype was detected a few times. The chain has TRBV5-1 and TRBJ2-7, with TRBD1 identical over 9 bases. Germline V gene lookup returns CDR1 SGHRS and CDR2 YFSETQ. The CDR3 totals 14 residues. Trimming cost V 7 bases and J 2 bases; bases outside gene matches: 7. CDR3 sequence (DNA): TGCGCCAGCGCAACCGGGACAGGGACCTACGAGCAGTACTTC. Translation: CASATGTGTYEQYF.

This chain links TRBV19 with TRBJ1-5; no clear D. Germline CDR1 and CDR2: LNHDA and SQIVND (reference sequence). This CDR3 is built from 15 residues. V was cut by 7 bases and J by 1 base, with 14 bases left in between. The CDR3 nucleotides read TGTGCCAGTAAGAAAGGGCTACGGAGCAATCAGCCCCAGCATTTT. As protein: CASKKGLRSNQPQHF.

CDR3 sequence: CASRLLVAGYNEQFF. The DNA of the CDR3 is TGCGCCAGCAGGTTGTTGGTAGCGGGATACAATGAGCAGTTCTTC. The chain joins TRBV5-1 to TRBJ2-1; the match to TRBD2 covers 8 bases. The CDR3 totals 15 residues. The germline V gene has CDR1 SGHRS and CDR2 YFSETQ. V lost 5 bases to trimming and J lost 4 bases; unmatched junction nucleotides: 8.

This clonotype was counted only a few times. The chain uses TRBV29-1 and TRBJ1-1; TRBD1 aligns across 8 bases. The CDR3 covers 14 residues. CDR1 is SQVTM and CDR2 is ANQGSEA in the germline V gene. The V and J ends lost 7 bases and 5 bases, in that order; junction bases with no gene match: 12. CDR3: CSALRTGRRTEAFF. The CDR3 nucleotides are TGCAGCGCCCTGCGGACAGGGCGAAGGACTGAAGCTTTCTTT.

This clonotype was seen a few times. The V and J genes are TRBV7-2 and TRBJ1-5; D is uncertain. CDR1 and CDR2 from the germline V gene are SGHTA and FQGNSA. The CDR3 covers 13 residues. V lost 1 base and J lost 6, with 7 bases in between. The CDR3 sequence: CASSLGQAQPQHF. The CDR3 region has the DNA TGTGCCAGCAGCTTAGGGCAGGCTCAGCCCCAGCATTTT.

This clonotype was observed a few times. The V gene is TRBV10-2, the J gene TRBJ2-5, with D perhaps TRBD2 (5 bases). The V gene's germline CDR1 is WSHSY and CDR2 SAAADI. The CDR3 spans 16 residues. Trimming took 7 bases from V and 2 from J, leaving 20 bases between them. The CDR3 DNA sequence: TGCGCCAGCACCCCGAGGGAACGGCTACGACAAGAGACCCAGTACTTC. Residues: CASTPRERLRQETQYF.

The chain has TRBV6-1 and TRBJ1-5, with 9 bases that match TRBD1. Germline values: CDR1 MNHNS, CDR2 SASEGT. Trimming cost V 6 bases and J 6 bases; bases outside gene matches: 12. CDR3 length: 16 amino acids. CDR3 nucleotide sequence: TGTGCCAGCAGCGAGGGACAGGGAGGGTTACGTCAGCCCCAGCATTTT. Encoded protein: CASSEGQGGLRQPQHF.

This clonotype was seen a few times. This chain uses TRBV5-1 with TRBJ2-5; tentative D call: TRBD2 (5 bases). The CDR3 covers 14 residues. Between the trimmed V and J ends, which lost 2 bases and 5 bases, there was a span of 13 bases. Germline CDR1 reads SGHRS; CDR2 reads YFSETQ. CDR3 sequence: CASSFSGSWETQYF. CDR3 bases: TGCGCCAGCAGCTTCTCGGGGAGTTGGGAGACCCAGTACTTC.

Only a few counts were recorded for this clonotype. The V gene is TRBV5-1, the J gene TRBJ2-1, with 12 bases that match TRBD2. Germline V gene data show CDR1 as SGHRS and CDR2 as YFSETQ. Losses at the gene ends were 4 bases for V and 5 bases for J; bases not matched to a gene: 10. The CDR3 totals 17 residues. CDR3 bases: TGCGCCAGCAGCCAGACTAGCGGGGGACTACGAGACAATGAGCAGTTCTTC. Protein sequence: CASSQTSGGLRDNEQFF.

Only a few counts were recorded for this clonotype. The V and J genes are TRBV19 and TRBJ2-1; D remains ambiguous. Germline V gives CDR1 LNHDA, CDR2 SQIVND (reference sequence). V was shortened by 5 bases and J by 7 bases, with 15 bases between the two germline ends. The CDR3 extends over 14 amino acids. The CDR3 coding sequence is TGTGCCAGTAGTCCTGACCCGCGATGGAATGAGCAGTTCTTC. This codes for CASSPDPRWNEQFF.

This clonotype was detected only a few times. The V call is TRBV7-9, the J call TRBJ2-4; possible D gene TRBD2, 6 bases. The CDR3 loop spans 16 amino acids. Trimming left V 5 bases short and J 6 bases short, with 20 bases between. Germline V CDR1 and CDR2: SEHNR, FQNEAQ (reference sequence). The CDR3 reads CASSPAGRTTLNIQYF. The CDR3 bases are TGTGCCAGCAGCCCTGCGGGGCGGACTACCTTAAACATTCAGTACTTC.

This clonotype was counted a few times. J is TRBJ1-5 and V is TRBV4-2; D is uncertain. The germline V and J ends were trimmed by 0 bases and 0 bases, with 6 bases remaining between them. Germline values: CDR1 LGHNA, CDR2 YNFKEQ. The CDR3 spans 15 residues. The CDR3 DNA sequence: TGTGCCAGCAGCCAAGATATCGATAGCAATCAGCCCCAGCATTTT. Translating gives CASSQDIDSNQPQHF.

The gene calls are TRBV5-1 and TRBJ1-3; 8 bases match TRBD1. Germline lookup yields CDR1 SGHRS and CDR2 YFSETQ. CDR3 size: 15 residues. V lost 3 bases, J lost 7 bases, and 9 bases stayed unmatched. DNA of the CDR3: TGCGCCAGCAGCTCGGCTACCCGGGACAGGAACACCATATATTTT. Protein: CASSSATRDRNTIYF.

This chain uses TRBV29-1 with TRBJ2-5; D possibly matches TRBD1 or TRBD2 (7 bases each). Germline V gives CDR1 SQVTM, CDR2 ANQGSEA. Trimming pared 0 bases from V and 0 bases from J, leaving 20 bases between. This CDR3 is 18 amino acids long. The CDR3, as DNA: TGCAGCGTTGAAGATAGGAGCAAGCGGGGACAGTACCAAGAGACCCAGTACTTC. Encoded protein: CSVEDRSKRGQYQETQYF. Full variable domain (rest looked up from reference TRBV29-1 and TRBJ2-5): SAVISQKPSRDICQRGTSLTIQCQVDSQVTMMFWYRQQPGQSLTLIATANQGSEATYESGFVIDKFPISRPNLTFSTLTVSNMSPEDSSIYLCSVEDRSKRGQYQETQYFGPGTRLLVL.

The J gene is TRBJ1-2, the V gene TRBV5-1; D might be TRBD1 (6 bases). This CDR3 has 13 residues. Per the germline V gene, CDR1 is SGHRS and CDR2 is YFSETQ. The ends were cut back, 0 bases at V and 6 bases at J, with 9 bases in the middle. DNA for the CDR3: TGCGCCAGCAGCTTGGACCCAGGGGATGGCTACACCTTC. Its protein product is CASSLDPGDGYTF.

This chain links TRBV6-1 with TRBJ1-2, with 10 positions matching TRBD1. V shed 5 bases and J 4 bases; nucleotides not matched to a gene: 4. From germline, CDR1 is MNHNS and CDR2 SASEGT. The CDR3 sequence is 14 residues long. CDR3 amino acids: CASSTGQGTYGYTF. The CDR3 DNA sequence: TGTGCCAGCAGTACGGGACAGGGGACCTATGGCTACACCTTC.

J is TRBJ2-3 and V is TRBV4-1; D ambiguous. The germline V gene has CDR1 MGHRA and CDR2 YSYEKL. This CDR3 region has 19 residues. V was pared by 2 bases and J by 0 bases, with 21 bases between. As DNA, the CDR3 is TGCGCCAGCAGCCAAAGGGCCCCACTTGCGGCGGCGAGCACAGATACGCAGTATTTT. Translation gives CASSQRAPLAAASTDTQYF.